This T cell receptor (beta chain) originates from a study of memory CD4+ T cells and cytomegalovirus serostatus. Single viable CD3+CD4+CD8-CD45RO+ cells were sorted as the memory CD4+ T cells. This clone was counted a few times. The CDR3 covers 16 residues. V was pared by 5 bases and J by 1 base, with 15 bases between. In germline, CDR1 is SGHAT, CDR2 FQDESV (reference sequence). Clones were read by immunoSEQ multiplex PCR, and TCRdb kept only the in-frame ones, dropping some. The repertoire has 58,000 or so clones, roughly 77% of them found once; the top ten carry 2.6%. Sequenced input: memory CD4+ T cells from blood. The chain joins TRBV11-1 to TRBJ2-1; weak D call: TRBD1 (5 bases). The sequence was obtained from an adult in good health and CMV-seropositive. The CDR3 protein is CASSIGRGRSYNEQFF. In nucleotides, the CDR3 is TGTGCCAGCAGCATTGGAAGGGGCAGGTCCTACAATGAGCAGTTCTTC.